These 24 T cell receptor beta chains share one sample of origin, sequenced in a study of blood T cell repertoires in COVID-19. This table comes from immunoSEQ multiplex PCR, and its TCRdb copy is limited to in-frame clones, with some not included. Of about 310,000 clones in the sample, 87% were seen once. Sequenced: PBMCs or T cells enriched from blood (not recorded which). The receptors derive from a woman between 18 and 29 years old who had recovered from COVID-19.

This chain connects TRBV23-1 to TRBJ2-6; 10 bases line up with TRBD1. TRBV23-1 falls under the ORF class, with uncertain function. Trimming cost V 3 bases and J 0 bases; bases outside gene matches: 11. The CDR3 extends over 20 amino acids. In nucleotides, the CDR3 is TGCGCCAGCAGTCACCCGGTTAAATGGACAGGGGGCTCTGGGGCCAACGTCCTGACTTTC. Translation: CASSHPVKWTGGSGANVLTF.

The rearrangement joins TRBV3-1 (or the pseudogene TRBV3-2) to TRBJ1-1, with D maybe TRBD1 (5 bases). The CDR3 is made up of 13 amino acids. V lost 4 bases and J 3 bases, leaving 9 bases between the germline ends. Germline lookup yields CDR1 LGHDT and CDR2 YNNKEL (reference sequence). The CDR3 DNA reads TGTGCCAGCAGCCCCGACAGATACACTGAAGCTTTCTTT. It is translated as CASSPDRYTEAFF.

The genes are TRBV20-1 and TRBJ1-1, with 7 bases aligning to TRBD1. CDR1 is DFQATT and CDR2 is SNEGSKA in the germline V gene (reference sequence). The J segment lost 5 bases and the V segment lost 8 bases, leaving 5 bases of the junction unmatched. The CDR3 covers 11 residues. The CDR3 is CSRHRGTEAFF. The CDR3 DNA reads as TGCAGTCGACACAGGGGAACTGAAGCTTTCTTT.

This clone has just one count. The chain joins TRBV7-9 to TRBJ2-5; 10 bases match TRBD1. The CDR3 contains 18 residues. Unmatched junction bases numbered 14, after V lost 5 bases and J lost 2 bases. CDR1 is SEHNR and CDR2 is FQNEAQ in the germline V gene (reference sequence). The CDR3 coding sequence is TGTGCCAGCAGCCAGGGACAGGGGATCTCCCGCCATCAAGAGACCCAGTACTTC. The encoded protein is CASSQGQGISRHQETQYF.

J is TRBJ1-1 and V is TRBV20-1; TRBD1 matches at 7 bases. With V trimmed by 5 bases and J by 7 bases, 4 bases remained unmatched. The CDR3 sequence is 11 residues long. Germline V gene sequence: CDR1 DFQATT, CDR2 SNEGSKA (reference sequence). The CDR3 bases are TGCAGTGCTCGCGACAGGGATGAAGCTTTCTTT. It specifies CSARDRDEAFF.

This rearrangement joins TRBV27 to TRBJ1-6; tentatively, D is TRBD1 (6 bases). Germline CDR1 reads MNHEY; CDR2 reads SMNVEV (reference sequence). The CDR3 runs to 15 residues. V dropped 4 bases and J dropped 7 bases, with 14 bases sitting between them. The DNA for the CDR3 is TGTGCCAGCAGTTCCTGGACAGCGCAGAATTCACCCCTCCACTTT. Its translation: CASSSWTAQNSPLHF.

V gene TRBV3-1 (or the pseudogene TRBV3-2) combines with J gene TRBJ1-6; D call uncertain. Deletions cut 6 bases from V and 5 bases from J, with 11 bases between. Per the germline V gene, CDR1 is LGHDT and CDR2 is YNNKEL (reference sequence). The CDR3 runs 14 residues. The CDR3 sequence is CASSLRVDNSPLHF. For the CDR3, the DNA is TGTGCCAGCAGTCTACGGGTCGATAATTCACCCCTCCACTTT.

The chain's CDR3 is CASSVGPNLPQHF. The CDR3 DNA reads TGTGCCAGCAGCGTAGGGCCCAATTTGCCCCAGCATTTT. This chain uses TRBV9 with TRBJ1-5; D uncertain. CDR3 length equals 13 residues. Trimming left V 0 bases short and J 9 bases short, with 10 bases between. Germline V gene lookup returns CDR1 SGDLS and CDR2 YYNGEE. Using reference TRBV9 and TRBJ1-5 for the parts outside the CDR3, the full variable domain is DSGVTQTPKHLITATGQRVTLRCSPRSGDLSVYWYQQSLDQGLQFLIQYYNGEERAKGNILERFSAQQFPDLHSELNLSSLELGDSALYFCASSVGPNLPQHFGDGTRLSIL.

This clone showed up just a few times. The chain employs TRBV6-2 or TRBV6-3 and TRBJ1-2, with TRBD1 matching over 8 bases. CDR1 is MNHEY and CDR2 is SVGEGT in the germline V gene. The CDR3 is 17 amino acids. Trimming cost V 1 base and J 7 bases; bases outside gene matches: 14. The CDR3 sequence: CASSYWTGPAGSGGYTF. In DNA, the CDR3 is TGTGCCAGCAGTTACTGGACAGGGCCCGCCGGATCTGGTGGCTACACCTTC.

There are a few counts of this clone. This chain links TRBV10-3 with TRBJ1-2, with D perhaps matching TRBD1 (6 bases). Germline CDR1 ENHRY, CDR2 SYGVKD. The V gene lost 0 bases and the J gene lost 8 bases, with 19 bases spanning the gap. This CDR3 has 16 amino acids. CDR3 loop: CAISESVQGTGRGYTF. The CDR3 coding sequence is TGTGCCATCAGTGAGTCGGTACAGGGAACGGGTCGGGGCTACACCTTC.

The chain joins TRBV4-2 to TRBJ2-3; tentatively, D is TRBD1 (5 bases). Trimming removed 3 bases at V and 0 bases at J, with 19 bases between. CDR1 and CDR2 (germline): LGHNA, YNFKEQ. The CDR3 length is 18 residues. The CDR3, as DNA: TGTGCCAGCAGCCAGATGTCAGACAGTGACACTAGCACAGATACGCAGTATTTT. Protein product: CASSQMSDSDTSTDTQYF.

CDR3 DNA sequence: TGTGCCAGCAGCCGACAGTATGAAAAACTGTTTTTT. Translated, it gives CASSRQYEKLFF. V and J are TRBV7-9 and TRBJ1-4, with D perhaps matching TRBD1 (5 bases). The germline gives CDR1 SEHNR, CDR2 FQNEAQ (reference sequence). CDR3 length: 12 residues. Trimming removed 5 bases from V and 6 bases from J, with 7 bases in between. Combining the CDR3 with reference TRBV7-9 and TRBJ1-4 gives the whole variable domain DTGVSQNPRHKITKRGQNVTFRCDPISEHNRLYWYRQTLGQGPEFLTYFQNEAQLEKSRLLSDRFSAERPKGSFSTLEIQRTEQGDSAMYLCASSRQYEKLFFGSGTQLSVL.

As DNA, the CDR3 is TGTGCCAGCAGACGTTTACAGGGGGAATTTGGAAACACCATATATTTT. Encoded protein: CASRRLQGEFGNTIYF. J is TRBJ1-3 and V is TRBV11-2, with 8 bases aligning to TRBD1. Per germline, CDR1 SGHAT and CDR2 FQNNGV. This CDR3 is 16 amino acids long. V was clipped by 6 bases and J by 3 bases; unmatched bases: 10.

The chain combines TRBV18 with TRBJ2-3; 15 bases match TRBD2. The J segment lost 6 bases and the V segment lost 2 bases, leaving 3 bases of the junction unmatched. The length of the CDR3 is 16 residues. Germline V gene lookup returns CDR1 KGHSH and CDR2 LQKENI. DNA for the CDR3: TGTGCCAGCTCACCAGGACTAGCGGGGGGGCTGGATACGCAGTATTTT. It encodes CASSPGLAGGLDTQYF.

The CDR3 region has the DNA TGTGCCAGTAGTATAACAGGGGCACCCTACGAGCAGTACTTC. Translating gives CASSITGAPYEQYF. The J gene is TRBJ2-7, the V gene TRBV19, with 7 bases fitting TRBD1. J lost 2 bases, V lost 2 bases, and 3 bases had no gene match. The CDR3 totals 14 residues. Germline V gene lookup returns CDR1 LNHDA and CDR2 SQIVND (reference sequence).

The chain is built from TRBV29-1 and TRBJ2-5; D gene ambiguous. Trimming pared 3 bases from V and 1 base from J, leaving 9 bases between. The CDR3 totals 13 residues. Looked up from germline, CDR1 is SQVTM and CDR2 is ANQGSEA. CDR3 residues: CSVDTRLQETQYF. Here the CDR3 DNA reads TGCAGCGTTGATACCAGGCTCCAAGAGACCCAGTACTTC. Variable domain in full (rest from reference TRBV29-1 and TRBJ2-5): SAVISQKPSRDICQRGTSLTIQCQVDSQVTMMFWYRQQPGQSLTLIATANQGSEATYESGFVIDKFPISRPNLTFSTLTVSNMSPEDSSIYLCSVDTRLQETQYFGPGTRLLVL.

The rearrangement links TRBV24-1 to TRBJ1-5, with 11 bases that match TRBD1. This CDR3 comprises 14 residues. The V segment lost 7 bases and the J segment 5 bases; nucleotides outside the gene matches: 3. CDR1 and CDR2 (germline): KGHDR, SFDVKD. The CDR3 region has the DNA TGTGCCACCAGGGGACAGGGGGATCATCAGCCCCAGCATTTT. Protein: CATRGQGDHQPQHF.

CDR3 coding DNA: TGTGCCAGCAGCTCCTCTGGACAGGGTAACACTGAAGCTTTCTTT. This sequence encodes CASSSSGQGNTEAFF. The V gene is TRBV5-4, the J gene TRBJ1-1; 8 bases map to TRBD1. Germline V gene data show CDR1 as SGHNT and CDR2 as YYREEE (reference sequence). This CDR3 comprises 15 residues. Trimming took 3 bases from V and 2 from J; bases not matched to a gene: 6.

The chain has TRBV7-8 and TRBJ2-1; 8 bases map to TRBD1. The V and J ends lost 1 base and 6 bases, in that order; junction bases with no gene match: 5. The CDR3 consists of 15 residues. Germline CDR1 SGHVS, CDR2 FQNEAQ. CDR3 coding DNA: TGTGCCAGCAGCTTAGAACAGGGGGTCGTCAATGAGCAGTTCTTC. It encodes CASSLEQGVVNEQFF.

The chain uses TRBV7-6 and TRBJ1-3; D remains ambiguous. Germline CDR1 is SGHVS and CDR2 is FNYEAQ. Trimming cost V 0 bases and J 3 bases, with 9 bases left between them. The CDR3 has 15 residues. CDR3 sequence (DNA): TGTGCCAGCAGCTTAGCGGGCGCGGGTGGAAACACCATATATTTT. Amino acids: CASSLAGAGGNTIYF.

J is TRBJ1-1 and V is TRBV7-2, with unresolved D. This CDR3 region has 15 residues. Germline V gene sequence: CDR1 SGHTA, CDR2 FQGNSA. V was trimmed by 5 bases and J by 1 base, leaving 14 bases between them. DNA for the CDR3: TGTGCCAGCAGCGACTCGGGAGTCCCGAACACTGAAGCTTTCTTT. Residues: CASSDSGVPNTEAFF. The full variable domain, rest sourced from reference TRBV7-2 and TRBJ1-1, is GAGVSQSPSNKVTEKGKDVELRCDPISGHTALYWYRQSLGQGLEFLIYFQGNSAPDKSGLPSDRFSAERTGGSVSTLTIQRTQQEDSAVYLCASSDSGVPNTEAFFGQGTRLTVV.

This chain links TRBV5-8 with TRBJ2-7, with 12 bases that match TRBD1. From germline, CDR1 is SGHTS and CDR2 YDEGEE. The junction had 2 bases not matched to a gene; V was cut back by 4 bases and J by 3 bases. This CDR3 comprises 14 residues. As DNA, the CDR3 is TGTGCCAGCAGCGGGACAGGGGGCTTCTACGAGCAGTACTTC. Translating it yields CASSGTGGFYEQYF.

This chain's CDR3 is CASSLRGGYEQYF. The CDR3 DNA is TGTGCCAGCAGTTTACGGGGAGGGTACGAGCAGTACTTC. The chain joins TRBV27 to TRBJ2-7; TRBD2 matches at 7 bases. The V segment lost 2 bases and the J segment 4 bases; nucleotides outside the gene matches: 2. Germline V gene lookup returns CDR1 MNHEY and CDR2 SMNVEV (reference sequence). The CDR3 runs to 13 residues.

The V gene is TRBV6-2 or TRBV6-3, the J gene TRBJ2-1; 7 bases align to TRBD2. Germline V lookup: CDR1 MNHEY, CDR2 SVGEGT. Trimming cost V 2 bases and J 1 base; bases outside gene matches: 2. The CDR3 is 15 residues long. CDR3 in amino acids: CASSYHGGSYNEQFF. CDR3 DNA sequence: TGTGCCAGCAGTTACCACGGGGGGTCCTACAATGAGCAGTTCTTC.